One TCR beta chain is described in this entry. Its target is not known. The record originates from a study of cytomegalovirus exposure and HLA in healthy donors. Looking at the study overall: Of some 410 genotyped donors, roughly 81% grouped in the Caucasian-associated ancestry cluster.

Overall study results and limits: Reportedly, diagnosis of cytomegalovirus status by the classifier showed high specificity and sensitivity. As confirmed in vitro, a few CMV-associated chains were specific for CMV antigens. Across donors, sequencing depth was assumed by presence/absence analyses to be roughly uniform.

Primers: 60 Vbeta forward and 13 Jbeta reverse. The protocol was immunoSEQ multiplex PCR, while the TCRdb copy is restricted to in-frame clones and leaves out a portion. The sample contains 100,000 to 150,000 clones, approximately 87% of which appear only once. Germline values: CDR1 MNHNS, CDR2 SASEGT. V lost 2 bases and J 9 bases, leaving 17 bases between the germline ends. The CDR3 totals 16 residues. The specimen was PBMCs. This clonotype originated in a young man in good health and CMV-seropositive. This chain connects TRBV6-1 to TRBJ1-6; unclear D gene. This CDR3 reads CASSENYNLPSSPLHF. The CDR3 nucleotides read TGTGCCAGCAGTGAAAACTATAATTTACCTAGTTCACCCCTCCACTTT.